The next 19 T cell receptor beta chains were all read from a single sample in a study of T cells after yellow fever vaccination. Using its own MiXCR run on the 5' RACE reads, TCRdb lists one record per CDR3 protein. This table holds 65,000 to 90,000 distinct CDR3 sequences, roughly 7.7% found once. The material was CD8+ T cells sorted from PBMCs, obtained on the day of the yellow fever booster vaccination. The receptors here all came from a man aged 30-40 years who received the YFV17D yellow fever vaccine.

The chain uses TRBV2 and TRBJ2-3, with 11 bases aligning to TRBD2. The CDR3 totals 18 residues. From germline, CDR1 is SNHLY and CDR2 FYNNEI. V was clipped by 5 bases and J by 0 bases; unmatched bases: 10. In nucleotides, the CDR3 is TGTGCCAGCAGTTCCGGACTAGCGGGTTTTTATAGCACAGATACGCAGTATTTT. Translation gives CASSSGLAGFYSTDTQYF.

The chain uses TRBV7-8 and TRBJ2-1, with D uncertain. From germline, CDR1 is SGHVS and CDR2 FQNEAQ. Between the trimmed V and J ends, which lost 3 bases and 10 bases, there was a span of 13 bases. The CDR3 contains 13 residues. The CDR3 reads CASSLASTGEQFF. The CDR3, as DNA: TGTGCCAGCAGCTTGGCGAGTACTGGCGAGCAGTTCTTC.

This sequence joins TRBV7-9 and TRBJ2-2, with a tentative D call TRBD1 (6 bases). V lost 6 bases and J 1 base, leaving 15 bases between the germline ends. Germline V lookup: CDR1 SEHNR, CDR2 FQNEAQ (reference sequence). The CDR3 is 16 residues long. The CDR3 DNA follows: TGTGCCAGCAGGATTGGGGGCGGCCTGAACACCGGGGAGCTGTTTTTT. Residues: CASRIGGGLNTGELFF.

This clonotype appeared many times. The V and J genes are TRBV27 and TRBJ2-7; no firm D call. The CDR3 covers 15 residues. Germline lookup yields CDR1 MNHEY and CDR2 SMNVEV (reference sequence). With 3 bases removed from V and 3 bases from J, the gap between germline ends came to 15 bases. The CDR3 DNA sequence: TGTGCCAGCAGTTTTCGGGCAGGCTTTAACTACGAGCAGTACTTC. Translated: CASSFRAGFNYEQYF.

This clonotype turned up a few times. The CDR3 loop reads CASSLGLAGVNGQYF. CDR3 bases: TGTGCCAGCAGCTTGGGACTAGCGGGGGTGAACGGGCAGTACTTC. The genes are TRBV5-6 and TRBJ2-7; 12 bases line up with TRBD2. This CDR3 comprises 15 residues. Looked up from germline, CDR1 is SGHDT and CDR2 is YYEEEE. V gave up 0 bases and J gave up 9 bases; unmatched junction bases: 7.

The V gene is TRBV7-2, the J gene TRBJ2-1; D uncertain. The CDR3 length is 12 residues. CDR1 and CDR2 (germline): SGHTA, FQGNSA. The V gene lost 3 bases and the J gene lost 8 bases, with 8 bases spanning the gap. CDR3 DNA sequence: TGTGCCAGCAGCTTCCTCTCGGATGAGCAGTTCTTC. Its translation is CASSFLSDEQFF.

In this sample, this clonotype turned up many times. V and J are TRBV12-3 or TRBV12-4 and TRBJ1-4; D gene unclear. Trimming took off 4 bases at V and 8 bases at J, with 8 bases between the two ends. There are 12 residues in the CDR3. The CDR3 is CASSSNLEKLFF. CDR3 in DNA: TGTGCCAGCAGTTCTAACCTCGAAAAACTGTTTTTT.

The gene calls are TRBV24-1 and TRBJ2-2; possible D gene TRBD2, 6 bases. Germline V lookup: CDR1 KGHDR, CDR2 SFDVKD. With 6 bases removed from V and 7 bases from J, the gap between germline ends came to 8 bases. The CDR3 totals 12 residues. CDR3 loop: CATSSSVGELFF. CDR3 coding DNA: TGTGCCACCAGTTCTAGCGTCGGGGAGCTGTTTTTT.

This clonotype turned up a few times. The chain links TRBV24-1 to TRBJ2-3; D not certain. The V gene's germline CDR1 is KGHDR and CDR2 SFDVKD. V shed 5 bases and J shed 0 bases, with 11 bases lying between them. The CDR3 extends over 15 amino acids. The CDR3 is CATSAGEDSTDTQYF. The CDR3 DNA reads as TGTGCCACCAGTGCCGGCGAGGACAGCACAGATACGCAGTATTTT.

This clonotype was seen a handful of times. The rearrangement uses TRBV12-3 or TRBV12-4 and TRBJ2-7; a weak D match, TRBD1 (6 bases). The CDR3 consists of 13 residues. V was pared by 5 bases and J by 5 bases, with 13 bases between. This chain's CDR3 is CASSLGQLDEQYF. The CDR3 coding sequence is TGTGCCAGCAGTCTCGGACAGTTGGACGAGCAGTACTTC.

This clonotype has a handful of counts. The rearrangement joins TRBV25-1 to TRBJ2-1; 8 bases fit TRBD2. This CDR3 spans 12 amino acids. With 4 bases clipped from V and 12 bases from J, the junction kept 5 bases outside the gene matches. Per the germline V gene, CDR1 is MGHDK and CDR2 is SYGVNS. The CDR3 DNA follows: TGTGCCAGCAGTGCCCGGGGGGGCGGGCAGTTCTTC. This sequence encodes CASSARGGGQFF.

V usage is TRBV20-1 and J usage is TRBJ1-4; the match to TRBD1 covers 7 bases. The germline V gene encodes CDR1 DFQATT and CDR2 SNEGSKA (reference sequence). Trimming took 2 bases from V and 5 from J; bases not matched to a gene: 5. This CDR3 spans 14 amino acids. CDR3 region: CSARYDRENEKLFF. As DNA, the CDR3 is TGCAGTGCTAGATACGACAGGGAGAATGAAAAACTGTTTTTT.

The rearrangement uses TRBV11-2 and TRBJ2-3, with D perhaps matching TRBD1 (5 bases). The germline gives CDR1 SGHAT, CDR2 FQNNGV. The CDR3 has 14 residues. Trimming stripped 1 base from V and 7 bases from J, with 12 bases between. CDR3 sequence: CASSLGVQGNTQYF. CDR3 DNA: TGTGCCAGCAGCTTAGGGGTGCAGGGTAATACGCAGTATTTT.

V usage is TRBV7-6 and J usage is TRBJ2-5, with TRBD2 as a possible D gene (6 bases). Trimming removed 3 bases at V and 4 bases at J, with 15 bases between. The CDR3 is 15 amino acids. Germline V lookup: CDR1 SGHVS, CDR2 FNYEAQ. CDR3 amino acids: CASSFTGAGGETQYF. The CDR3 bases are TGTGCCAGCAGCTTCACGGGAGCCGGGGGAGAGACCCAGTACTTC.

This clonotype was counted ten times or more. The chain uses TRBV20-1 and TRBJ1-1; 11 bases match TRBD1. Germline V CDR1 and CDR2: DFQATT, SNEGSKA (reference sequence). This CDR3 comprises 14 residues. J lost 4 bases, V lost 3 bases, and 4 bases had no gene match. The chain's CDR3 is CSASRGQGVTEAFF. The CDR3 coding sequence is TGCAGTGCTAGTCGGGGACAGGGGGTCACTGAAGCTTTCTTT.

This clonotype was detected ten times or more. The gene calls are TRBV21-1 and TRBJ2-3; the D segment call TRBD2 is taken from the table without a DNA check. TRBV21-1 is described as a pseudogene. The length of the CDR3 is 16 residues. The CDR3 region is CAPPGCRRDRTDTQYF. Here the CDR3 DNA reads TGTGCCCCCCCAGGGTGTAGGAGGGACCGCACAGATACGCAGTATTTT.

The V and J genes are TRBV29-1 and TRBJ2-3; the D is unclear. V shed 3 bases and J shed 0 bases, with 4 bases lying between them. Germline CDR1 is SQVTM and CDR2 is ANQGSEA. The CDR3 is made up of 12 amino acids. DNA of the CDR3: TGCAGCGTTGAGCCAAGCACAGATACGCAGTATTTT. This translates into CSVEPSTDTQYF.

This clonotype has more than one count but fewer than ten. The rearrangement links TRBV12-3 or TRBV12-4 to TRBJ2-5, with TRBD2 identical over 7 bases. The CDR3 is made up of 15 amino acids. Trimming cost V 1 base and J 4 bases; bases outside gene matches: 6. CDR3 sequence (DNA): TGTGCCAGCAGTTTAGGACTAGCAAGTAGAGAGACCCAGTACTTC. Its protein product is CASSLGLASRETQYF.

The table lists this clonotype with a few counts. As DNA, the CDR3 is TGCGCCAGCAGCCAAGATATCGGGGGCAATCAGCCCCAGCATTTT. Its translation: CASSQDIGGNQPQHF. V usage is TRBV4-3 and J usage is TRBJ1-5; no clear D. The length of the CDR3 is 15 residues. V was clipped by 0 bases and J by 2 bases, with 8 bases between them. CDR1 LGHNA and CDR2 YSLEER come from the germline V gene.